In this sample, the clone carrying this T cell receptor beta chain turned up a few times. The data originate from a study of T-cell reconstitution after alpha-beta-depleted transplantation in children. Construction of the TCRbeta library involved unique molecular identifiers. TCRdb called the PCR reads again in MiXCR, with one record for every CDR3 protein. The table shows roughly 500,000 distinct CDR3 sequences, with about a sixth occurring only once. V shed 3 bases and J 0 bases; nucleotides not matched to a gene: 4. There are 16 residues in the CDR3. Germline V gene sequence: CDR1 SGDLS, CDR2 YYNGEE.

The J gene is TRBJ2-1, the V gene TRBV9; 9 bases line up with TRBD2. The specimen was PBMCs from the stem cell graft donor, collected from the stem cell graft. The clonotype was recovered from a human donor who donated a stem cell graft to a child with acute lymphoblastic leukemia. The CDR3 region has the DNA TGTGCCAGCAGCGCCCGACTAGCGGACTCCTACAATGAGCAGTTCTTC. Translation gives CASSARLADSYNEQFF.